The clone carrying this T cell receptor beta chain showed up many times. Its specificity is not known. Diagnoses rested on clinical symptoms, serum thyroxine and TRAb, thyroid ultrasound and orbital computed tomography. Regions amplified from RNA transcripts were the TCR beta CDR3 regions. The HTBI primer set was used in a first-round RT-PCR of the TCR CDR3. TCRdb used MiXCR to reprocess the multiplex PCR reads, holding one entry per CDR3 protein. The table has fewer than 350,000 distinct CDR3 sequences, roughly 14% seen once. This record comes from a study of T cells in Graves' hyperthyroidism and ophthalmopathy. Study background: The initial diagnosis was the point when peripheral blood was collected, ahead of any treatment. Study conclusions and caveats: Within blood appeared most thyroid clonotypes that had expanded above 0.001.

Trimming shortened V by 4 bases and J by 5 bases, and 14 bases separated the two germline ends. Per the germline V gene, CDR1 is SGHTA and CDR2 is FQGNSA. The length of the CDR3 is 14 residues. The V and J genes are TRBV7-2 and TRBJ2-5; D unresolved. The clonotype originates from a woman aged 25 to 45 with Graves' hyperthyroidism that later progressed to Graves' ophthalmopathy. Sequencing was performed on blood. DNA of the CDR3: TGTGCCAGCAGCTCGCCACCATTGGGGGAGACCCAGTACTTC. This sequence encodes CASSSPPLGETQYF.